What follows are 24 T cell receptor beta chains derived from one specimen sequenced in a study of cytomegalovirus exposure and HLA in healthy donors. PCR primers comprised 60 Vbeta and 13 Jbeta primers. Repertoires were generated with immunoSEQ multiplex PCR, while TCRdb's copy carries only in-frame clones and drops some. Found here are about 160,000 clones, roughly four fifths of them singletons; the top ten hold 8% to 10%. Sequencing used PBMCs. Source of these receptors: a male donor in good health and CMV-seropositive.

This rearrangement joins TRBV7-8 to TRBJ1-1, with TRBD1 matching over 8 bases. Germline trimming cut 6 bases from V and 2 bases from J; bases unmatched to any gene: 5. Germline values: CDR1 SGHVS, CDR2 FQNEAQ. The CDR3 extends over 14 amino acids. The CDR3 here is CASRQQGGNTEAFF. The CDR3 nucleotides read TGTGCCAGCAGACAACAGGGGGGAAACACTGAAGCTTTCTTT.

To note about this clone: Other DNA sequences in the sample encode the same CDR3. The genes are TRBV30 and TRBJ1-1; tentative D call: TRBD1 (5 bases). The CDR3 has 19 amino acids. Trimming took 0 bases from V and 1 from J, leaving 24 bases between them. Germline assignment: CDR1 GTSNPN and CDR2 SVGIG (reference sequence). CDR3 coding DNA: TGTGCCTGGAGTGTACACCGGAAACAGGCTATCATATGGAACACTGAAGCTTTCTTT. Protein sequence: CAWSVHRKQAIIWNTEAFF.

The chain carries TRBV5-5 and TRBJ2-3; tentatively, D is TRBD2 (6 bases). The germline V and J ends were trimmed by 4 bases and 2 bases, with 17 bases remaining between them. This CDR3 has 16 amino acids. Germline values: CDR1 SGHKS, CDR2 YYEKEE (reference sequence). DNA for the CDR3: TGTGCCAGCAGCATACGTCGGGGGATGCACACAGATACGCAGTATTTT. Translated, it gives CASSIRRGMHTDTQYF.

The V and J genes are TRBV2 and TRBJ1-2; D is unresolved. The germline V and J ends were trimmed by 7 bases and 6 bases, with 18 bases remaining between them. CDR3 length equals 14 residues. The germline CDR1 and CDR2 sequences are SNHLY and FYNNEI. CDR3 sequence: CASMREAGGNGYTF. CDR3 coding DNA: TGTGCCAGCATGAGGGAGGCGGGAGGCAATGGCTACACCTTC.

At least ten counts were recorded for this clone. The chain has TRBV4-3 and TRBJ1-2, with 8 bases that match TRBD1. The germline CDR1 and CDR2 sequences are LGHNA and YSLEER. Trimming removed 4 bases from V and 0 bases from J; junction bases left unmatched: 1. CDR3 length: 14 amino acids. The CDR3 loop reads CASSPDRANYGYTF. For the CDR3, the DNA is TGCGCCAGCAGCCCGGACAGGGCTAACTATGGCTACACCTTC.

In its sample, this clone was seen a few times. CDR3 region: CASSWAWGGLNTEAFF. DNA of the CDR3: TGTGCCAGCAGCTGGGCCTGGGGGGGCCTGAACACTGAAGCTTTCTTT. This chain links TRBV5-8 with TRBJ1-1, with D tentatively TRBD1 (6 bases). The V and J ends lost 3 bases and 0 bases respectively, with 15 bases between them. The CDR3 covers 16 residues. The germline gives CDR1 SGHTS, CDR2 YDEGEE.

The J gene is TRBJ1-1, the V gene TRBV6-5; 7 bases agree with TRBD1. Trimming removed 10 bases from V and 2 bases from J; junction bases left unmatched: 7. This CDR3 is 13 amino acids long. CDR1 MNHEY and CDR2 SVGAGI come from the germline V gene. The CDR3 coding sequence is TGTGCCACTCAGAGACAGGGAAACACTGAAGCTTTCTTT. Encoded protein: CATQRQGNTEAFF.

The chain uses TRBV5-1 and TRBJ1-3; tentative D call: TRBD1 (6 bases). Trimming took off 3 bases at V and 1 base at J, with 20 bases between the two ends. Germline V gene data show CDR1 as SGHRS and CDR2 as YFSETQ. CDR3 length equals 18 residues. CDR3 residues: CASSWGAELRGSGNTIYF. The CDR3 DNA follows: TGCGCCAGCAGCTGGGGCGCTGAATTAAGGGGGTCTGGAAACACCATATATTTT.

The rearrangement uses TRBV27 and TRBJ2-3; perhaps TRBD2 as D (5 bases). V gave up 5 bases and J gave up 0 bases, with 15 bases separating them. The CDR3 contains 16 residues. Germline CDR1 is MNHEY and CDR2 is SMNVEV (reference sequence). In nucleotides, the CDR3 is TGTGCCAGCAGTCCCGAGGTGGGGAGAAGCACAGATACGCAGTATTTT. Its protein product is CASSPEVGRSTDTQYF.

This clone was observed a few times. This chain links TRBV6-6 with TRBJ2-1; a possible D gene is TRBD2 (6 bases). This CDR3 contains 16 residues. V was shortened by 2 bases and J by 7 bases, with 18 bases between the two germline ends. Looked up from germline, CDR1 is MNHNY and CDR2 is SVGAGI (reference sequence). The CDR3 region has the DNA TGTGCCAGCAGTTACGGAGGGAGTGAAAGAGTTAATGAGCAGTTCTTC. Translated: CASSYGGSERVNEQFF.

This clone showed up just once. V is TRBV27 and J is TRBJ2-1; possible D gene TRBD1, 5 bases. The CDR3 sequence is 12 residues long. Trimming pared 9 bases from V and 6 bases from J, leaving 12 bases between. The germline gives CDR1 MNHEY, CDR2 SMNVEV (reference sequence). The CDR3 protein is CASKQALNEQFF. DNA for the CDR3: TGTGCCAGTAAACAGGCCCTCAATGAGCAGTTCTTC.

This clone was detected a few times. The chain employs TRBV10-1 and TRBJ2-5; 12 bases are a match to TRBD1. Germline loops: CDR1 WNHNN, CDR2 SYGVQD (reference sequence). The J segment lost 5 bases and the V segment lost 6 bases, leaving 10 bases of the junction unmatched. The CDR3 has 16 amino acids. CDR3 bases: TGCGCCAGCAGCTACTTTCGGGACAGGGGGCTGGAGACCCAGTACTTC. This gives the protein CASSYFRDRGLETQYF.

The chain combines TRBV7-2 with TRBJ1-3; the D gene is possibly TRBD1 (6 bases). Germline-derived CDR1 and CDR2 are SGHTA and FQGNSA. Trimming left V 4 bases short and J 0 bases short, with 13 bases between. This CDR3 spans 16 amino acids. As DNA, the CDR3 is TGTGCCAGCAGCTCATTCAGGGGCAGCTCTGGAAACACCATATATTTT. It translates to CASSSFRGSSGNTIYF.

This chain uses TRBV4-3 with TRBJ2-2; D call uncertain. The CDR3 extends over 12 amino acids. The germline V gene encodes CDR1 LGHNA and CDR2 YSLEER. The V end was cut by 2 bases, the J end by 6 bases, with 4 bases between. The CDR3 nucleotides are TGCGCCAGCAGCCAATCAGCCGGGGAGCTGTTTTTT. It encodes CASSQSAGELFF.

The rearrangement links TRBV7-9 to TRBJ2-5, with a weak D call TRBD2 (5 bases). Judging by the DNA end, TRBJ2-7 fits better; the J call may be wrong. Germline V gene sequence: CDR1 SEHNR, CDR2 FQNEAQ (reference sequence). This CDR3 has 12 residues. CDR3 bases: TGTGCCAGCAGCGCCGGACTGAACGAGCAGTACTTC. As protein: CASSAGLNEQYF.

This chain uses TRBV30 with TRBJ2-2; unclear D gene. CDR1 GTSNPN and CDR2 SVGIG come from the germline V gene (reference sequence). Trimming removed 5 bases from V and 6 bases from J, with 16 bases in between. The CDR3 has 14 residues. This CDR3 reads CAWVSNLLSGELFF. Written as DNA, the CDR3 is TGTGCCTGGGTATCCAACTTGTTGTCCGGGGAGCTGTTTTTT.

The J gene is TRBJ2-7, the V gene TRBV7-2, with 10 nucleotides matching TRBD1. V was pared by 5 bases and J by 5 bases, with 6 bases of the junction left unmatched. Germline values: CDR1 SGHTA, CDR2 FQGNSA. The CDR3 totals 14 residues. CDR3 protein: CASSPDRGLNEQYF. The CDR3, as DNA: TGTGCCAGCAGCCCTGACAGGGGGCTTAACGAGCAGTACTTC.

CDR3 coding DNA: TGTGCCAGCTCGGCAGCGACAGGGCTCCAAGAGACCCAGTACTTC. As protein: CASSAATGLQETQYF. The chain recombines TRBV18 with TRBJ2-5, with 7 bases fitting TRBD1. The CDR3 has 15 amino acids. The V and J ends lost 6 bases and 1 base, in that order; junction bases with no gene match: 8. Germline V gene lookup returns CDR1 KGHSH and CDR2 LQKENI. The whole variable domain, filled in from reference TRBV18 and TRBJ2-5, reads NAGVMQNPRHLVRRRGQEARLRCSPMKGHSHVYWYRQLPEEGLKFMVYLQKENIIDESGMPKERFSAEFPKEGPSILRIQQVVRGDSAAYFCASSAATGLQETQYFGPGTRLLVL.

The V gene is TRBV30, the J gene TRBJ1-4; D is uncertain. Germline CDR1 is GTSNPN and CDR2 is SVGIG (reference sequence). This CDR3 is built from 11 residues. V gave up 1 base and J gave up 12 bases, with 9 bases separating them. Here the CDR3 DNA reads TGTGCCTGGAGTGCGTACGGGGAACTGTTTTTT. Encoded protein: CAWSAYGELFF.

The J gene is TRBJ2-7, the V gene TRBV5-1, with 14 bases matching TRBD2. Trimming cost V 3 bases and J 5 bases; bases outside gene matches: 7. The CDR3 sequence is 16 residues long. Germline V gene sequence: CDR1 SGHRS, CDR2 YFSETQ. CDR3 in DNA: TGCGCCAGCAGCTATGGGACTAGCGGGAGTCCCCACGAGCAGTACTTC. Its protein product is CASSYGTSGSPHEQYF.

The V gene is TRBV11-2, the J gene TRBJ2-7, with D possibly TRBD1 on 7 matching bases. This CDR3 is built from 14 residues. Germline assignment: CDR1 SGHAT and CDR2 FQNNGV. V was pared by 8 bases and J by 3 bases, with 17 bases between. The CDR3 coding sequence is TGTGCCAGCGCGGCGGGACAGACACTCTACGAGCAGTACTTC. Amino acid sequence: CASAAGQTLYEQYF.

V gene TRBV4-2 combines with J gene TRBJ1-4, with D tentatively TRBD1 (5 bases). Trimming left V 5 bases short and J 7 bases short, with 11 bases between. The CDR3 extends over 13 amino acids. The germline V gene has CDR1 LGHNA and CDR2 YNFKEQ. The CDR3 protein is CASSYGRGEKLFF. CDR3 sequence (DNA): TGTGCCAGCAGCTACGGAAGGGGTGAAAAACTGTTTTTT.

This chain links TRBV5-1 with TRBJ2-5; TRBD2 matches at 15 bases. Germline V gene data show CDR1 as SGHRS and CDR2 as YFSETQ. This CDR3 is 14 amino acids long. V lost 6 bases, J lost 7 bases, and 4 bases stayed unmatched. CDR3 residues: CASIPGLAGGTQYF. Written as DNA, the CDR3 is TGCGCCAGCATCCCGGGACTAGCGGGGGGGACCCAGTACTTC.

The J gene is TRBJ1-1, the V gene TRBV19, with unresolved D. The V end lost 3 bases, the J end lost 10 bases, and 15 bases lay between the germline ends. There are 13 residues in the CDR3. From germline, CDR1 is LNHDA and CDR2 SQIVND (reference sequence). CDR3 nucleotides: TGTGCCAGTAGTATTTCGAGGTCTTCCGGAGCTTTCTTT. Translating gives CASSISRSSGAFF.